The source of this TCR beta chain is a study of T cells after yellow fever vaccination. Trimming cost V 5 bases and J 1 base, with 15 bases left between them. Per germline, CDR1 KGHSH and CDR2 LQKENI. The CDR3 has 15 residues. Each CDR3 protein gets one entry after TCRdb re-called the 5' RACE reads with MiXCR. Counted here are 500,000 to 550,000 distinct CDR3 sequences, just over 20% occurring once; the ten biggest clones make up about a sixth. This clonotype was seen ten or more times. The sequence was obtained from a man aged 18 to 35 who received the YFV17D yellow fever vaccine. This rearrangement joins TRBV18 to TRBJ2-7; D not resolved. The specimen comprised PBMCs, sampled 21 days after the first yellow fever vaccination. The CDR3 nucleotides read TGTGCCAGCTCAAAGGATGGAGTCCTATCCTACGAGCAGTACTTC. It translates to CASSKDGVLSYEQYF. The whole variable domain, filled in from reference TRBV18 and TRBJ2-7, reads NAGVMQNPRHLVRRRGQEARLRCSPMKGHSHVYWYRQLPEEGLKFMVYLQKENIIDESGMPKERFSAEFPKEGPSILRIQQVVRGDSAAYFCASSKDGVLSYEQYFGPGTRLTVT.